This TCR beta chain was retrieved from a study of T cells after yellow fever vaccination. On the study more broadly: Researchers used SMART-Seq v4 Ultra Low Input to prepare fractions that had low cell numbers. Study findings and constraints: In FACS-sorted repertoires, abundant clonotypes from the bulk population could appear as contaminants.

CDR1 and CDR2 (germline): ENHRY, SYGVKD. The V segment lost 4 bases and the J segment 2 bases; nucleotides outside the gene matches: 9. The CDR3 consists of 16 residues. Production of TCR cDNA was by 5'RACE template switching, which also added a universal primer site and UMIs. MiXCR was run by TCRdb on the 5' RACE reads, yielding one entry per CDR3 protein. The sample contains about 350,000 distinct CDR3 sequences, around 12% of which appear only once. This clonotype has more than one count but fewer than ten. As yet, its antigen is unknown. The specimen comprised CD4+ T cells sorted from PBMCs, sampled 15 days after the yellow fever booster vaccination. J is TRBJ2-3 and V is TRBV10-3, with 7 positions matching TRBD2. This TCR came from a man younger than 35 who received the YFV17D yellow fever vaccine. The DNA for the CDR3 is TGTGCCATCAGTGTTACTGGGGGGGGGAACACAGATACGCAGTATTTT. Protein product: CAISVTGGGNTDTQYF.